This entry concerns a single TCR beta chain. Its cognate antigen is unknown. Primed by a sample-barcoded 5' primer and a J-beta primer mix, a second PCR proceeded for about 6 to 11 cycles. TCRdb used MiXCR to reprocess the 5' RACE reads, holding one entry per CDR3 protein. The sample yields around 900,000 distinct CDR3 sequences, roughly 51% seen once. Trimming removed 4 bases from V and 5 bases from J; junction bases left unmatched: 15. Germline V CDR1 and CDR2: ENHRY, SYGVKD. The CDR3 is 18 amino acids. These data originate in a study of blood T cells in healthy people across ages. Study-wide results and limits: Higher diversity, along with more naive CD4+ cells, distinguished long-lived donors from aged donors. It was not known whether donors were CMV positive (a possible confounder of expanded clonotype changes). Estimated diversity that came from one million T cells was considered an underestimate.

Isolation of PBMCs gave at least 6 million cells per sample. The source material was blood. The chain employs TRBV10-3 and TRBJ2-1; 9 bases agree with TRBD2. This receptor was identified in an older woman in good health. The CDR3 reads CAISGPHDSGSINNEQFF. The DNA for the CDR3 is TGTGCCATCAGTGGGCCTCACGATAGCGGGAGCATCAACAATGAGCAGTTCTTC.